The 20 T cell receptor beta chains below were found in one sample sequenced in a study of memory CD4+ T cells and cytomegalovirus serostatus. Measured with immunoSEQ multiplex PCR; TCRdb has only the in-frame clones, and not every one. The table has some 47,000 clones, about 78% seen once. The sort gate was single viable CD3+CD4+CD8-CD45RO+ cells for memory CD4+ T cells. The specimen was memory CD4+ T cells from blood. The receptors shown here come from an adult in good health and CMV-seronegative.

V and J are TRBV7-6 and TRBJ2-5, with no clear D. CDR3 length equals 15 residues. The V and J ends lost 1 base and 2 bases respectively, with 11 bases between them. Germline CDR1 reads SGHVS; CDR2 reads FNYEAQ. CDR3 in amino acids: CASSLGLELQETQYF. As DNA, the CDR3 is TGTGCCAGCAGCTTAGGTTTGGAACTTCAAGAGACCCAGTACTTC.

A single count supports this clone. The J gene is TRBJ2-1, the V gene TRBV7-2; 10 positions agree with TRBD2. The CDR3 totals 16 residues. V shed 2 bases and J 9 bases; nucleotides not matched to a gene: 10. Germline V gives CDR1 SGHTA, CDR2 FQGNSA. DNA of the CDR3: TGTGCCAGCAGCTTAAAGTCTGTTAGCGGGGGGTTTGAGCAGTTCTTC. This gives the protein CASSLKSVSGGFEQFF.

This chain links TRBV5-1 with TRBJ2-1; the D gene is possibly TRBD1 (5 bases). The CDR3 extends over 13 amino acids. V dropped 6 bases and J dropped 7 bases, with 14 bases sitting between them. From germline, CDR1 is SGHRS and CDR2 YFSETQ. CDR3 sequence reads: CASTVPGLNEQFF. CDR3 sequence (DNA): TGCGCCAGCACCGTACCAGGGCTTAATGAGCAGTTCTTC.

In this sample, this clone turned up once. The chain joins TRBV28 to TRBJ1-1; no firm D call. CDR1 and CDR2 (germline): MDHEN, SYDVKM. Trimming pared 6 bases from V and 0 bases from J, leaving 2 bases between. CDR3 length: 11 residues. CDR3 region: CASRVNTEAFF. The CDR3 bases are TGTGCCAGCAGGGTGAACACTGAAGCTTTCTTT.

CDR3 DNA: TGTGCCAGCTCCCGAGATACAGGGCCTCTTGTTGAAAAACTGTTTTTT. Its translation: CASSRDTGPLVEKLFF. The chain has TRBV18 and TRBJ1-4; TRBD1 might be the D (6 bases). The V end was cut by 6 bases, the J end by 7 bases, with 21 bases between. The CDR3 length is 16 residues. CDR1 is KGHSH, CDR2 LQKENI, per germline.

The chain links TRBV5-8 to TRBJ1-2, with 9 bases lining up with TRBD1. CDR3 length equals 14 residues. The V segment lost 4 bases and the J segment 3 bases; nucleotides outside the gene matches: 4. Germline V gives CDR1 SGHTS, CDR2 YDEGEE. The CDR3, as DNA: TGTGCCAGCAGCCCCGGGACAGGGTACTATGGCTACACCTTC. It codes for CASSPGTGYYGYTF.

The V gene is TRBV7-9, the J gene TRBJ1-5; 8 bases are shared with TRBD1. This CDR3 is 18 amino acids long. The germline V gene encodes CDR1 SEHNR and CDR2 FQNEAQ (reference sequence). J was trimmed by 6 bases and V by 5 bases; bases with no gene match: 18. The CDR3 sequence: CASSRSGGDSFVSQPQHF. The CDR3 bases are TGTGCCAGCAGCCGTTCAGGGGGCGATTCTTTCGTGAGTCAGCCCCAGCATTTT.

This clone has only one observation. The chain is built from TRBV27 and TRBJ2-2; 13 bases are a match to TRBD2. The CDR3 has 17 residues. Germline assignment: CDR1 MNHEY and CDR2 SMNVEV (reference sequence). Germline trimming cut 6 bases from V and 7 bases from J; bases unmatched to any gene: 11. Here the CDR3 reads CASSILAGGPVDGELFF. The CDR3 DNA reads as TGTGCCAGCAGCATACTAGCGGGGGGGCCTGTTGACGGGGAGCTGTTTTTT.

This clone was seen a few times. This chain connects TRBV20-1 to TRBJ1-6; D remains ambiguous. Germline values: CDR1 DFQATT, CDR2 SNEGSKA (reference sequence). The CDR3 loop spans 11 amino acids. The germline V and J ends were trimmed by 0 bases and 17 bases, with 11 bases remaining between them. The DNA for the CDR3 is TGCAGTGCTAGAGATGACTACGGAGTCCACTTT. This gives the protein CSARDDYGVHF.

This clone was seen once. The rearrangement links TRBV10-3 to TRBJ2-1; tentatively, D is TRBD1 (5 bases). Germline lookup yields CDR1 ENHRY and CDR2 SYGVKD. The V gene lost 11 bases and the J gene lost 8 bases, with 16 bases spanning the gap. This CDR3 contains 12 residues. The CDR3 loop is CALKAQGDEQFF. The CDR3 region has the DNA TGTGCCCTAAAAGCCCAGGGCGATGAGCAGTTCTTC.

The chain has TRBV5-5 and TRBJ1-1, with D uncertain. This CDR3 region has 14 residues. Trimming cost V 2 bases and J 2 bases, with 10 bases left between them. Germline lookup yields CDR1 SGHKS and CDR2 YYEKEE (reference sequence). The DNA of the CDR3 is TGTGCCAGCAGCTTCGGGGAAAGAAACACTGAAGCTTTCTTT. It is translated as CASSFGERNTEAFF.

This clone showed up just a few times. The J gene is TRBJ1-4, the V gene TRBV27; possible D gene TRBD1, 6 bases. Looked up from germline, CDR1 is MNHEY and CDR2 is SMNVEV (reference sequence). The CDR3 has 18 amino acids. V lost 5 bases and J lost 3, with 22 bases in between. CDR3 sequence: CASSPSGGGRSSNEKLFF. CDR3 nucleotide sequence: TGTGCCAGCAGTCCCTCCGGAGGGGGGAGGTCGTCTAATGAAAAACTGTTTTTT.

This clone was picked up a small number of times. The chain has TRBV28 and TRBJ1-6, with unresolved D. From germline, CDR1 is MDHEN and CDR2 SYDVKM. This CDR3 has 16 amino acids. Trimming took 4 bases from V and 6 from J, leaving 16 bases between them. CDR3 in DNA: TGTGCCAGCAGTTCCCCTGGCCAGGTAGTTAATTCACCCCTCCACTTT. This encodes CASSSPGQVVNSPLHF. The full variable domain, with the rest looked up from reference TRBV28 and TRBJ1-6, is DVKVTQSSRYLVKRTGEKVFLECVQDMDHENMFWYRQDPGLGLRLIYFSYDVKMKEKGDIPEGYSVSREKKERFSLILESASTNQTSMYLCASSSPGQVVNSPLHFGNGTRLTVT.

The CDR3 DNA is TGTGCCAGCAGTGATCGGGGGTCTAGCACAGATACGCAGTATTTT. Protein: CASSDRGSSTDTQYF. The chain links TRBV6-4 to TRBJ2-3, with TRBD2 as a possible D gene (6 bases). The CDR3 has 15 amino acids. Germline V gene lookup returns CDR1 MRHNA and CDR2 SNTAGT. Trimming took off 3 bases at V and 0 bases at J, with 10 bases between the two ends.

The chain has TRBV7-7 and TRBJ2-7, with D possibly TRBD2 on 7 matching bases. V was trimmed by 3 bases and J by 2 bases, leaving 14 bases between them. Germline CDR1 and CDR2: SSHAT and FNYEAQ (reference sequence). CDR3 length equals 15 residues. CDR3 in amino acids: CASSLGAGAAYEQYF. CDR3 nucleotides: TGTGCCAGCAGCTTGGGGGCGGGGGCCGCCTACGAGCAGTACTTC.

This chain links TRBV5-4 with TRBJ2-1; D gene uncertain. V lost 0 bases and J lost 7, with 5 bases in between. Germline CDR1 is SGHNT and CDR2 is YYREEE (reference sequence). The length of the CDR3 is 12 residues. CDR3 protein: CASSLGGNEQFF. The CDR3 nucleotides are TGTGCCAGCAGCTTGGGGGGTAATGAGCAGTTCTTC.

The CDR3 spells CASSTMNEQFF. CDR3 coding DNA: TGTGCCAGCAGTACAATGAATGAGCAGTTCTTC. The chain joins TRBV28 to TRBJ2-1; D is uncertain. CDR1 and CDR2 from the germline V gene are MDHEN and SYDVKM. Trimming removed 5 bases at V and 7 bases at J, with 6 bases between. The CDR3 has 11 residues.

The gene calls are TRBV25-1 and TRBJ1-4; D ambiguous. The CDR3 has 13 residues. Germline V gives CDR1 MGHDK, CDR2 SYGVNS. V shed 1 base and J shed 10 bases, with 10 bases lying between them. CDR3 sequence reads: CASSESRARKLFF. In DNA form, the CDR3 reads TGTGCCAGCAGTGAATCGCGGGCGAGAAAACTGTTTTTT.

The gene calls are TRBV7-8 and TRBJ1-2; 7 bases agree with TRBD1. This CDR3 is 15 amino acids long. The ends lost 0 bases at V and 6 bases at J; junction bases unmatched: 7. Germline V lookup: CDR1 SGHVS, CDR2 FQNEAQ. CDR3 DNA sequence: TGTGCCAGCAGCTTAGCGACAGGGAGTCTGGATGGCTACACCTTC. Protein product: CASSLATGSLDGYTF.

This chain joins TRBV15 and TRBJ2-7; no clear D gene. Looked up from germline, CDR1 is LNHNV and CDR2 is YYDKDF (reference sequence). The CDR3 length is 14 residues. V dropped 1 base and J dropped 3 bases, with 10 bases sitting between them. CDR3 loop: CATSRGNSNYEQYF. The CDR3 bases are TGTGCCACCAGCAGAGGGAACAGTAACTACGAGCAGTACTTC.